The 6 T cell receptor beta chains below were found in one sample sequenced in a study of cytomegalovirus exposure and HLA in healthy donors. The PCR employed 60 Vbeta primers together with 13 Jbeta primers. The repertoire was sequenced with immunoSEQ multiplex PCR; TCRdb's copy has only in-frame clones and lacks some. The sample totals about 88,000 clones; its top ten clones hold roughly 6%. The sequenced sample was PBMCs. The origin of the receptors is a girl aged 5 to 17 in good health and CMV-seropositive.

The chain recombines TRBV19 with TRBJ1-1, with a possible D match to TRBD1 (6 bases). In germline, CDR1 is LNHDA, CDR2 SQIVND (reference sequence). CDR3 length: 12 residues. Trimming stripped 6 bases from V and 3 bases from J, with 8 bases between. The CDR3 coding sequence is TGTGCCAGTAGACAGGGATACACTGAAGCTTTCTTT. Translating it yields CASRQGYTEAFF.

V is TRBV10-1 and J is TRBJ2-7; the D gene is possibly TRBD1 (7 bases). The CDR3 sequence is 17 residues long. Germline CDR1 reads WNHNN; CDR2 reads SYGVQD (reference sequence). Trimming pared 6 bases from V and 0 bases from J, leaving 21 bases between. The CDR3 region is CASRGRDRGGISYEQYF. CDR3 in DNA: TGCGCCAGCAGGGGCCGGGACAGAGGGGGGATCTCCTACGAGCAGTACTTC.

This rearrangement joins TRBV6-1 to TRBJ2-7, with D possibly matching TRBD2 (7 bases). The CDR3 runs 14 residues. The ends were cut back, 7 bases at V and 2 bases at J, with 15 bases in the middle. Looked up from germline, CDR1 is MNHNS and CDR2 is SASEGT. Here the CDR3 DNA reads TGTGCCAGCATCGAGGGGGGGGCCGCCTACGAGCAGTACTTC. Its protein product is CASIEGGAAYEQYF.

This chain connects TRBV9 to TRBJ2-6; D possibly corresponds to TRBD1 (6 bases). Germline CDR1 SGDLS, CDR2 YYNGEE. With 2 bases removed from V and 4 bases from J, the gap between germline ends came to 19 bases. CDR3 length: 18 amino acids. DNA of the CDR3: TGTGCCAGCAGCGTCCGACAGGTTCACCTGGGGGGGGCCAACGTCCTGACTTTC. Translating it yields CASSVRQVHLGGANVLTF.

V usage is TRBV23-1 and J usage is TRBJ2-2, with 9 bases matching TRBD1. TRBV23-1 is filed as an ORF, its function uncertain. The CDR3 is 17 amino acids. With 0 bases clipped from V and 3 bases from J, the junction kept 5 bases outside the gene matches. For the CDR3, the DNA is TGCGCCAGCAGTCAATCGAGGGGGGACAGGGACACCGGGGAGCTGTTTTTT. Amino acids: CASSQSRGDRDTGELFF.

The J gene is TRBJ2-3, the V gene TRBV6-1, with TRBD1 matching 7 bases. CDR1 and CDR2 from the germline V gene are MNHNS and SASEGT. V was clipped by 4 bases and J by 0 bases; unmatched bases: 7. The CDR3 loop spans 16 amino acids. This CDR3 is CASSARGRGSTDTQYF. In nucleotides, the CDR3 is TGTGCCAGCAGTGCCAGGGGGAGAGGGAGCACAGATACGCAGTATTTT.